This TCR beta chain was captured by sequencing in a study of shared clonotypes between healthy human individuals. Study-level information: Per-donor plates numbered three CD4 naive, three CD4 memory, two CD8 naive and one CD8 memory. Study-wide points: Across subsets, estimated richness was generally greater for naive than for memory populations. In contrast to clonotypes shared by all four donors, non-shared clonotypes had lower generation probabilities.

This clone has only one observation. Its antigen is unidentified. The donor cohort consisted entirely of Caucasian adults residing in Nashville, Tennessee. Using immunoSEQ multiplex PCR, the repertoire was profiled, and TCRdb retains in-frame clones only, with some absent. The sample consists of a few million clones, more than 85% of them appearing once. V was shortened by 1 base and J by 2 bases, with 5 bases between the two germline ends. Germline lookup yields CDR1 SGHDN and CDR2 FVKESK. The CDR3 runs to 13 residues. The material sequenced was naive CD4+ T cells from PBMCs. Subset of the sample: CD45RA+ positively selected. This TCR was recovered from a man aged 18 to 30 in good health. Some clones in this sample may be carry-over from other donors' samples. This chain uses TRBV14 with TRBJ1-2; possibly TRBD1 for D (5 bases). DNA of the CDR3: TGTGCCAGCAGCCAAGCAGGGAACTATGGCTACACCTTC. Protein product: CASSQAGNYGYTF.